A selection of T cell receptor beta chains follows, all from one sample in a study of cytomegalovirus exposure and HLA in healthy donors. Clones were sequenced by immunoSEQ multiplex PCR, and TCRdb holds only the in-frame ones, with some missing. The sample consists of roughly 150,000 clones, more than 80% of them appearing once. The material sequenced was PBMCs. The origin of the receptors is a male donor in good health and CMV-seronegative. The CDR3 runs from the conserved cysteine through the conserved F or W. Fields, in order: V gene, D gene, clone size, J gene, CDR3 length, CDR3 protein, CDR3 DNA. The D gene is left open where the match is weak. The listing skips clone size in some rows; elsewhere it reads once, few, many or a size class.

v_gene: TRBV4-3; d_gene: NA; abundance: NA; j_gene: TRBJ2-2; len: 15; CDR3aa: CASSQKTRAAGELFF; CDR3nt: TGCGCCAGCAGCCAAAAGACCAGGGCGGCCGGGGAGCTGTTTTTT
v_gene: TRBV7-6; d_gene: NA; abundance: NA; j_gene: TRBJ2-7; len: 14; CDR3aa: CASSVDLSSYEQYF; CDR3nt: TGTGCCAGCAGCGTGGACTTATCCTCCTACGAGCAGTACTTC
v_gene: TRBV6-5; d_gene: NA; abundance: few; j_gene: TRBJ1-3; len: 14; CDR3aa: CASSQAHSGNTIYF; CDR3nt: TGTGCCAGCAGCCAGGCCCACTCTGGAAACACCATATATTTT
v_gene: TRBV28; d_gene: NA; abundance: NA; j_gene: TRBJ1-1; len: 14; CDR3aa: CASSWREESTEAFF; CDR3nt: TGTGCCAGCAGTTGGAGGGAGGAGTCCACTGAAGCTTTCTTT
v_gene: TRBV14; d_gene: TRBD1; abundance: NA; j_gene: TRBJ1-6; len: 15; CDR3aa: CASSWDRGLHSPLHF; CDR3nt: TGTGCCAGCAGCTGGGACAGGGGGCTACATTCACCCCTCCACTTT
v_gene: TRBV6-6; d_gene: NA; abundance: NA; j_gene: TRBJ2-1; len: 14; CDR3aa: CASNSVGSLNEQFF; CDR3nt: TGTGCCAGCAACTCGGTCGGTTCACTCAATGAGCAGTTCTTC
v_gene: TRBV7-2; d_gene: TRBD1; abundance: NA; j_gene: TRBJ2-2; len: 16; CDR3aa: CASSRQTGEHTGELFF; CDR3nt: TGTGCCAGCAGCCGGCAGACAGGGGAGCACACCGGGGAGCTGTTTTTT
v_gene: TRBV5-6; d_gene: TRBD1; abundance: NA; j_gene: TRBJ1-2; len: 15; CDR3aa: CASSLGDSRRDGYTF; CDR3nt: TGTGCCAGCAGCTTGGGGGACAGCCGACGTGATGGCTACACCTTC
v_gene: TRBV28; d_gene: NA; abundance: NA; j_gene: TRBJ2-1; len: 16; CDR3aa: CASSSWGPQADNEQFF; CDR3nt: TGTGCCAGCAGTTCCTGGGGCCCCCAGGCCGACAATGAGCAGTTCTTC
v_gene: TRBV7-8; d_gene: TRBD1; abundance: NA; j_gene: TRBJ2-5; len: 15; CDR3aa: CASSLGQGKQETQYF; CDR3nt: TGTGCCAGCAGCCTTGGACAGGGGAAACAGGAGACCCAGTACTTC
v_gene: TRBV7-8; d_gene: NA; abundance: NA; j_gene: TRBJ2-3; len: 14; CDR3aa: CASSLGPGADTQYF; CDR3nt: TGTGCCAGCAGCTTAGGCCCGGGGGCAGATACGCAGTATTTT
v_gene: TRBV28; d_gene: TRBD1; abundance: NA; j_gene: TRBJ1-5; len: 16; CDR3aa: CASSLSGGRGNQPQHF; CDR3nt: TGTGCCAGCAGTTTATCAGGGGGTCGGGGCAATCAGCCCCAGCATTTT
v_gene: TRBV30; d_gene: TRBD2; abundance: NA; j_gene: TRBJ2-7; len: 17; CDR3aa: CAWSGLAGGLERYEQYF; CDR3nt: TGTGCCTGGTCCGGACTAGCGGGGGGGCTCGAGCGCTACGAGCAGTACTTC
v_gene: TRBV5-1; d_gene: NA; abundance: NA; j_gene: TRBJ1-3; len: 16; CDR3aa: CASSPRQGMEGNTIYF; CDR3nt: TGCGCCAGCAGCCCCCGTCAGGGGATGGAAGGAAACACCATATATTTT
v_gene: TRBV19; d_gene: TRBD1; abundance: NA; j_gene: TRBJ2-5; len: 14; CDR3aa: CASSTYRGLETQYF; CDR3nt: TGTGCCAGTAGTACCTACAGGGGCCTAGAGACCCAGTACTTC
v_gene: TRBV7-2; d_gene: TRBD2; abundance: once; j_gene: TRBJ2-7; len: 16; CDR3aa: CASSFSGRSSLYEQYF; CDR3nt: TGTGCCAGCAGCTTTAGCGGGAGAAGTTCCCTCTACGAGCAGTACTTC
v_gene: TRBV25-1; d_gene: TRBD1; abundance: NA; j_gene: TRBJ2-7; len: 13; CDR3aa: CASGRTGVHEQYF; CDR3nt: TGTGCCAGCGGTAGGACAGGGGTGCACGAGCAGTACTTC
v_gene: TRBV5-1; d_gene: TRBD2; abundance: NA; j_gene: TRBJ2-3; len: 18; CDR3aa: CASSLMTSGGAKSDTQYF; CDR3nt: TGCGCCAGCAGCTTGATGACTAGCGGGGGGGCAAAGTCAGATACGCAGTATTTT
v_gene: TRBV29-1; d_gene: TRBD1; abundance: few; j_gene: TRBJ1-1; len: 11; CDR3aa: CSADRGTEAFF; CDR3nt: TGCAGCGCTGACAGGGGCACTGAAGCTTTCTTT
v_gene: TRBV9; d_gene: NA; abundance: NA; j_gene: TRBJ2-1; len: 14; CDR3aa: CASSKQEPYNEQFF; CDR3nt: TGTGCCAGCAGCAAGCAGGAACCTTACAATGAGCAGTTCTTC
v_gene: TRBV7-2; d_gene: TRBD1; abundance: few; j_gene: TRBJ1-1; len: 14; CDR3aa: CASSFGTANTEAFF; CDR3nt: TGTGCCAGCAGCTTCGGGACAGCGAACACTGAAGCTTTCTTT
v_gene: TRBV10-3; d_gene: TRBD2; abundance: NA; j_gene: TRBJ2-7; len: 13; CDR3aa: CATTSGSHGEQYF; CDR3nt: TGTGCCACCACTAGCGGGAGTCATGGTGAGCAGTACTTC
v_gene: TRBV4-3; d_gene: TRBD2; abundance: NA; j_gene: TRBJ2-3; len: 17; CDR3aa: CASSQAPGLASTDTQYF; CDR3nt: TGCGCCAGCAGCCAAGCTCCGGGACTAGCTAGCACAGATACGCAGTATTTT
v_gene: TRBV28; d_gene: NA; abundance: NA; j_gene: TRBJ1-5; len: 15; CDR3aa: CASSKDTYGNQPQHF; CDR3nt: TGTGCCAGCAGTAAAGACACGTATGGGAATCAGCCCCAGCATTTT
v_gene: TRBV5-6; d_gene: TRBD2; abundance: NA; j_gene: TRBJ2-7; len: 15; CDR3aa: CASSFRSGSWDEQYF; CDR3nt: TGTGCCAGCAGCTTCAGGAGCGGGAGTTGGGACGAGCAGTACTTC
v_gene: TRBV2; d_gene: NA; abundance: NA; j_gene: TRBJ1-1; len: 16; CDR3aa: CASSDAPAGMNTEAFF; CDR3nt: TGTGCCAGCAGTGATGCTCCCGCGGGTATGAACACTGAAGCTTTCTTT
v_gene: TRBV19; d_gene: TRBD1; abundance: NA; j_gene: TRBJ1-2; len: 15; CDR3aa: CASSRGQGRIYGYTF; CDR3nt: TGTGCCAGTAGTCGTGGACAGGGGCGTATCTATGGCTACACCTTC
v_gene: TRBV18; d_gene: NA; abundance: NA; j_gene: TRBJ2-5; len: 11; CDR3aa: CASSREETQYF; CDR3nt: TGTGCCAGCTCAAGAGAAGAGACCCAGTACTTC
v_gene: TRBV28; d_gene: NA; abundance: NA; j_gene: TRBJ1-3; len: 14; CDR3aa: CASSFQGTGNTIYF; CDR3nt: TGTGCCAGCAGTTTCCAGGGAACTGGAAACACCATATATTTT
v_gene: TRBV6-5; d_gene: TRBD1; abundance: NA; j_gene: TRBJ1-2; len: 12; CDR3aa: CASSGQGQGYTF; CDR3nt: TGTGCCAGCAGCGGACAGGGTCAGGGCTACACCTTC
v_gene: TRBV4-1; d_gene: TRBD2; abundance: NA; j_gene: TRBJ2-2; len: 21; CDR3aa: CASSQVYPGLAGAGNTGELFF; CDR3nt: TGCGCCAGCAGCCAAGTTTATCCGGGACTAGCGGGAGCGGGGAACACCGGGGAGCTGTTTTTT
v_gene: TRBV28; d_gene: NA; abundance: NA; j_gene: TRBJ2-7; len: 16; CDR3aa: CASIEGAGKGYYEQYF; CDR3nt: TGTGCCAGCATCGAAGGGGCGGGGAAGGGGTACTACGAGCAGTACTTC
v_gene: TRBV6-5; d_gene: NA; abundance: few; j_gene: TRBJ1-1; len: 12; CDR3aa: CASSRRGTEAFF; CDR3nt: TGTGCCAGCAGTCGACGGGGCACTGAAGCTTTCTTT
v_gene: TRBV6-5; d_gene: NA; abundance: few; j_gene: TRBJ1-4; len: 13; CDR3aa: CASSGNRAEKLFF; CDR3nt: TGTGCCAGCAGTGGAAACAGGGCGGAAAAACTGTTTTTT
v_gene: TRBV7-6; d_gene: NA; abundance: once; j_gene: TRBJ2-7; len: 15; CDR3aa: CASSLAEGGGMKQYF; CDR3nt: TGTGCCAGCAGCTTAGCTGAGGGAGGGGGAATGAAGCAGTACTTC
v_gene: TRBV12-2; d_gene: NA; abundance: NA; j_gene: TRBJ2-5; len: 15; CDR3aa: CASRFRQGAGETQYF; CDR3nt: TGTGCAAGTCGCTTTCGACAGGGGGCTGGGGAGACCCAGTACTTC
v_gene: TRBV7-3; d_gene: TRBD2; abundance: NA; j_gene: TRBJ2-1; len: 17; CDR3aa: CASSSDPASGVYNEQFF; CDR3nt: TGTGCCAGCAGCTCCGACCCGGCTAGCGGGGTGTACAATGAGCAGTTCTTC
v_gene: TRBV5-6; d_gene: NA; abundance: NA; j_gene: TRBJ2-2; len: 17; CDR3aa: CASSRFGRGPGTGELFF; CDR3nt: TGTGCCAGCAGCCGCTTTGGGCGGGGGCCTGGGACCGGGGAGCTGTTTTTT
v_gene: TRBV11-1; d_gene: NA; abundance: NA; j_gene: TRBJ1-1; len: 14; CDR3aa: CASSLGGDGQEAFF; CDR3nt: TGTGCCAGCAGCTTAGGCGGGGACGGCCAGGAGGCTTTCTTT
v_gene: TRBV10-3; d_gene: TRBD1; abundance: NA; j_gene: TRBJ2-2; len: 15; CDR3aa: CAIRNPGGLSGELFF; CDR3nt: TGTGCCATCAGGAACCCAGGGGGCCTGTCCGGGGAGCTGTTTTTT
v_gene: TRBV5-1; d_gene: TRBD2; abundance: NA; j_gene: TRBJ2-1; len: 15; CDR3aa: CASSLTGGPPDEQFF; CDR3nt: TGCGCCAGCAGCTTGACGGGAGGCCCTCCCGATGAGCAGTTCTTC
v_gene: TRBV7-2; d_gene: TRBD1; abundance: NA; j_gene: TRBJ1-2; len: 15; CDR3aa: CASSFSGTENYGYTF; CDR3nt: TGTGCCAGCAGCTTCTCCGGGACAGAAAACTATGGCTACACCTTC
v_gene: TRBV7-2; d_gene: NA; abundance: NA; j_gene: TRBJ1-1; len: 14; CDR3aa: CASSLARRNTEAFF; CDR3nt: TGTGCCAGCAGCTTAGCGAGGCGAAACACTGAAGCTTTCTTT
v_gene: TRBV9; d_gene: NA; abundance: NA; j_gene: TRBJ1-4; len: 15; CDR3aa: CASSSKGTTNEKLFF; CDR3nt: TGTGCCAGCAGTTCCAAGGGGACAACTAATGAAAAACTGTTTTTT
v_gene: TRBV5-1; d_gene: NA; abundance: NA; j_gene: TRBJ2-2; len: 17; CDR3aa: CASSLGGSTMSAGELFF; CDR3nt: TGCGCCAGCAGCTTGGGCGGATCCACGATGAGCGCCGGGGAGCTGTTTTTT
v_gene: TRBV6-1; d_gene: TRBD2; abundance: NA; j_gene: TRBJ2-7; len: 16; CDR3aa: CASSVTSGGLSSEQYF; CDR3nt: TGTGCCAGCAGTGTTACTAGCGGGGGTTTGTCGTCCGAGCAGTACTTC
v_gene: TRBV4-1; d_gene: NA; abundance: NA; j_gene: TRBJ2-5; len: 14; CDR3aa: CASSPRDSQETQYF; CDR3nt: TGCGCCAGCAGCCCTCGGGACTCCCAAGAGACCCAGTACTTC
v_gene: TRBV15; d_gene: TRBD2; abundance: NA; j_gene: TRBJ2-3; len: 16; CDR3aa: CATSARLAGFTDTQYF; CDR3nt: TGTGCCACCAGCGCTAGACTAGCGGGGTTCACAGATACGCAGTATTTT
v_gene: TRBV6-5; d_gene: NA; abundance: NA; j_gene: TRBJ2-1; len: 15; CDR3aa: CASSYWGEYGREQFF; CDR3nt: TGTGCCAGCAGTTACTGGGGCGAATACGGTCGTGAGCAGTTCTTC